Below are 13 T cell receptor beta chains sequenced from a single sample in a study of blood T cell repertoires in COVID-19. Sequenced by immunoSEQ multiplex PCR; TCRdb stores in-frame clones only, minus some. The sample records some 230,000 clones, roughly 84% being singletons. The sequenced material came from peripheral blood. These receptors all come from a woman between 50 and 59 years old with acute or convalescent COVID-19.

The chain has TRBV6-6 and TRBJ2-7; tentative D call: TRBD2 (5 bases). Germline V lookup: CDR1 MNHNY, CDR2 SVGAGI (reference sequence). The CDR3 contains 16 residues. Between the trimmed V and J ends, which lost 0 bases and 2 bases, there was a span of 14 bases. The CDR3: CASSYSTGRAAYEQYF. The CDR3 DNA reads TGTGCCAGCAGTTACTCCACCGGGCGGGCTGCCTACGAGCAGTACTTC.

The chain carries TRBV5-1 and TRBJ2-1, with D unclear. In germline, CDR1 is SGHRS, CDR2 YFSETQ. V lost 1 base, J lost 2 bases, and 10 bases lay in between. The CDR3 has 15 amino acids. The CDR3 DNA is TGCGCCAGCAGCTTGCTCCAGGAACCCTACAATGAGCAGTTCTTC. It specifies CASSLLQEPYNEQFF. Supplemented by reference TRBV5-1 and TRBJ2-1, the full variable domain reads KAGVTQTPRYLIKTRGQQVTLSCSPISGHRSVSWYQQTPGQGLQFLFEYFSETQRNKGNFPGRFSGRQFSNSRSEMNVSTLELGDSALYLCASSLLQEPYNEQFFGPGTRLTVL.

The chain recombines TRBV6-4 with TRBJ2-3; 11 bases are a match to TRBD2. The CDR3 extends over 14 amino acids. V was pared by 4 bases and J by 4 bases, with 1 base of the junction left unmatched. CDR1 and CDR2 (germline): MRHNA, SNTAGT. CDR3: CASSVAGGPDTQYF. In DNA form, the CDR3 reads TGTGCCAGCAGTGTAGCGGGGGGGCCAGATACGCAGTATTTT.

The chain carries TRBV3-1 (or the pseudogene TRBV3-2) and TRBJ2-3; TRBD2 matches at 7 bases. Trimming removed 0 bases from V and 6 bases from J; junction bases left unmatched: 15. CDR3 length: 18 amino acids. Germline V gene lookup returns CDR1 LGHDT and CDR2 YNNKEL (reference sequence). This CDR3 reads CASSQDFVRAGEIDTQYF. The CDR3 DNA is TGTGCCAGCAGCCAAGATTTCGTTAGGGCGGGAGAGATCGATACGCAGTATTTT.

The J gene is TRBJ1-1, the V gene TRBV6-5; 7 positions agree with TRBD1. The ends lost 8 bases at V and 1 base at J; junction bases unmatched: 7. Per the germline V gene, CDR1 is MNHEY and CDR2 is SVGAGI. The CDR3 is 14 amino acids. CDR3 sequence (DNA): TGTGCCAGCGCCGAACAGGGGTGGAACACTGAAGCTTTCTTT. Translated: CASAEQGWNTEAFF.

This clone was detected many times. The gene calls are TRBV19 and TRBJ2-2, with D hard to call. Trimming stripped 5 bases from V and 6 bases from J, with 7 bases between. This CDR3 is built from 12 residues. Looked up from germline, CDR1 is LNHDA and CDR2 is SQIVND (reference sequence). The CDR3 here is CASSVGAGELFF. For the CDR3, the DNA is TGTGCCAGTAGTGTAGGAGCCGGGGAGCTGTTTTTT.

Here the CDR3 reads CASSQERQGRINEKLFF. Here the CDR3 DNA reads TGTGCCAGCAGCCAAGAGAGACAGGGAAGGATTAATGAAAAACTGTTTTTT. V and J are TRBV7-9 and TRBJ1-4; 7 bases agree with TRBD1. Germline-derived CDR1 and CDR2 are SEHNR and FQNEAQ (reference sequence). This CDR3 is 17 amino acids long. J lost 4 bases, V lost 5 bases, and 13 bases had no gene match.

The chain carries TRBV5-1 and TRBJ2-7; possibly TRBD1 for D (6 bases). Germline V gene sequence: CDR1 SGHRS, CDR2 YFSETQ. The CDR3 is 14 amino acids. V lost 0 bases to trimming and J lost 3 bases, with 10 bases between them. DNA for the CDR3: TGCGCCAGCAGCTTGGATACAGGGATCTACGAGCAGTACTTC. Its protein product is CASSLDTGIYEQYF.

J is TRBJ1-4 and V is TRBV4-1, with TRBD1 as a possible D gene (6 bases). The germline V and J ends were trimmed by 5 bases and 4 bases, with 23 bases remaining between them. The germline V gene has CDR1 MGHRA and CDR2 YSYEKL. CDR3 length equals 18 residues. The CDR3, as DNA: TGCGCCAGCAGCGACAAGGATCCCTACAGGGCGTATAATGAAAAACTGTTTTTT. Its protein is CASSDKDPYRAYNEKLFF.

This sequence joins TRBV7-2 and TRBJ1-4, with 7 nucleotides matching TRBD1. The junction had 7 bases not matched to a gene; V was cut back by 6 bases and J by 12 bases. CDR1 and CDR2 from the germline V gene are SGHTA and FQGNSA. This CDR3 comprises 12 residues. CDR3: CASRSDREELFF. CDR3 nucleotides: TGTGCCAGCAGATCCGACAGGGAGGAACTGTTTTTT.

The CDR3 sequence is CASSPRPGRVEQFF. Here the CDR3 DNA reads TGTGCCAGCAGCCCGAGGCCCGGGAGGGTTGAGCAGTTCTTC. This sequence joins TRBV28 and TRBJ2-1; TRBD2 aligns across 8 bases. Unmatched junction bases numbered 10, after V lost 6 bases and J lost 9 bases. Per germline, CDR1 MDHEN and CDR2 SYDVKM. The CDR3 has 14 amino acids.

The rearrangement joins TRBV30 to TRBJ1-2, with 8 bases matching TRBD1. The J segment lost 5 bases and the V segment lost 2 bases, leaving 4 bases of the junction unmatched. The CDR3 totals 13 residues. Germline values: CDR1 GTSNPN, CDR2 SVGIG (reference sequence). CDR3 DNA: TGTGCCTGGAGTTTCACAGGGGGTTATGGCTACACCTTC. It codes for CAWSFTGGYGYTF.

The chain links TRBV18 to TRBJ1-2; possible D gene TRBD1, 6 bases. Germline CDR1 is KGHSH and CDR2 is LQKENI. The CDR3 has 14 residues. V was clipped by 3 bases and J by 7 bases, with 15 bases between them. The CDR3, as DNA: TGTGCCAGCTCACCCGCCACAGGGTTGTCTGGCTACACCTTC. Translating it yields CASSPATGLSGYTF.